This T cell receptor (beta chain) emerged from a study of cytomegalovirus exposure and HLA in healthy donors. Researchers ran the PCR with 60 Vbeta and 13 Jbeta primers. Assay used: immunoSEQ multiplex PCR; TCRdb lists only in-frame clones, some missing. The table includes about 190,000 clones, 81% detected once. Study-wide results and caveats: Cytomegalovirus association was listed for about 180 TCR beta chains.

Concerning this clone itself: Its antigen is undetermined.

The sequence came from a man aged 50 or older in good health and CMV-seronegative. The sample consisted of PBMCs.

The CDR3 DNA sequence: TGTGCCAGTAAACCTCGGGAACAGACAAATGAAAAACTGTTTTTT. Protein: CASKPREQTNEKLFF. The chain links TRBV6-1 to TRBJ1-4; D unclear. CDR3 length: 15 amino acids. The V gene's germline CDR1 is MNHNS and CDR2 SASEGT. Deletions cut 9 bases from V and 5 bases from J, with 19 bases between.